The 22 T cell receptor beta chains listed next were all sequenced from one sample in a study of patients and donors after allogeneic stem cell transplantation. In TCRdb, the RT-PCR reads were re-called with MiXCR into one record per CDR3 protein. Of around 82,000 distinct CDR3 sequences detected, around 5% appear once; the ten largest clones hold approximately 2.5%. The sequencing sample was made of blood, either unsorted or a sorted T cell fraction (not recorded which). Receptors originate from a human donor who was either an allogeneic HSCT recipient or a stem cell or donor lymphocyte infusion donor (not recorded which). It is not recorded whose cells these are; they may come from a transplant donor.

This clonotype came up many times. The genes are TRBV7-9 and TRBJ1-2, with D hard to call. Germline CDR1 and CDR2: SEHNR and FQNEAQ (reference sequence). V shed 1 base and J shed 8 bases, with 17 bases lying between them. This CDR3 comprises 15 residues. The CDR3 here is CASSLDLLSGRGYTF. As DNA, the CDR3 is TGTGCCAGCAGCTTAGACCTTCTGAGTGGGAGAGGCTACACCTTC.

V is TRBV5-8 and J is TRBJ2-7; possibly TRBD2 for D (7 bases). Germline loops: CDR1 SGHTS, CDR2 YDEGEE. Trimming left V 0 bases short and J 5 bases short, with 15 bases between. This CDR3 comprises 15 residues. For the CDR3, the DNA is TGTGCCAGCAGCTTGGCTGGGGGGGCGGTCGACGAGCAGTACTTC. Its protein product is CASSLAGGAVDEQYF.

There are many counts of this clonotype. This sequence joins TRBV20-1 and TRBJ2-1; weak D call: TRBD1 (6 bases). The CDR3 runs to 14 residues. The V end lost 0 bases, the J end lost 9 bases, and 15 bases lay between the germline ends. Germline-derived CDR1 and CDR2 are DFQATT and SNEGSKA (reference sequence). The DNA for the CDR3 is TGCAGTGCTAGAGATGCCCGATTACAGGGTGAGCAGTTCTTC. This codes for CSARDARLQGEQFF.

The rearrangement uses TRBV6-2 or TRBV6-3 and TRBJ1-1; 7 bases fit TRBD1. The trim removed 6 bases at V and 4 bases at J, leaving 8 bases unmatched. The V gene's germline CDR1 is MNHEY and CDR2 SVGEGT. The CDR3 has 14 residues. The CDR3 DNA reads TGTGCCAGCAGAAAACAGGGGTTGGGCACTGAAGCTTTCTTT. It translates to CASRKQGLGTEAFF.

This clonotype was detected ten times or more. The chain is built from TRBV27 and TRBJ1-5; D remains unclear. Trimming pared 2 bases from V and 3 bases from J, leaving 8 bases between. Looked up from germline, CDR1 is MNHEY and CDR2 is SMNVEV (reference sequence). This CDR3 spans 14 amino acids. The CDR3 spells CASSLGHTNQPQHF. The DNA of the CDR3 is TGTGCCAGCAGTTTAGGGCATACCAATCAGCCCCAGCATTTT.

This clonotype was seen only a few times. V is TRBV10-3 and J is TRBJ2-7; possibly TRBD1 or TRBD2 for D (5 bases each). V lost 6 bases and J lost 3, with 9 bases in between. CDR1 and CDR2 from the germline V gene are ENHRY and SYGVKD. There are 12 residues in the CDR3. The CDR3 DNA reads TGTGCCATCAGCCGGGACCTCTACGAGCAGTACTTC. Amino acids: CAISRDLYEQYF.

By share of the sample, this clonotype is medium-sized. The rearrangement joins TRBV10-3 to TRBJ2-1; D gene uncertain. Per germline, CDR1 ENHRY and CDR2 SYGVKD. Trimming shortened V by 0 bases and J by 9 bases, and 9 bases separated the two germline ends. The CDR3 length is 13 residues. The CDR3 region has the DNA TGTGCCATCAGTGAGTCTTTTGCTGGTGAGCAGTTCTTC. Protein: CAISESFAGEQFF.

This clonotype was counted ten times or more. This chain uses TRBV20-1 with TRBJ2-7, with D uncertain. Between the trimmed V and J ends, which lost 3 bases and 3 bases, there was a span of 15 bases. The CDR3 has 14 residues. Germline CDR1 DFQATT, CDR2 SNEGSKA (reference sequence). CDR3 in amino acids: CSARKSGQLYEQYF. The DNA for the CDR3 is TGCAGTGCTAGGAAGAGTGGGCAGCTCTACGAGCAGTACTTC.

This clonotype was picked up a small number of times. V and J are TRBV6-1 and TRBJ2-3, with TRBD2 matching 11 bases. Unmatched junction bases numbered 8, after V lost 2 bases and J lost 1 base. Germline V gene lookup returns CDR1 MNHNS and CDR2 SASEGT. The CDR3 is made up of 18 amino acids. The CDR3 sequence is CASSEWPSGRTGTDTQYF. The DNA for the CDR3 is TGTGCCAGCAGTGAATGGCCTAGCGGGAGGACGGGCACAGATACGCAGTATTTT.

There are many counts of this clonotype. This sequence joins TRBV4-2 and TRBJ2-7, with TRBD2 identical over 10 bases. This CDR3 contains 15 residues. Unmatched junction bases numbered 5, after V lost 0 bases and J lost 6 bases. Germline V gives CDR1 LGHNA, CDR2 YNFKEQ. The CDR3 DNA is TGTGCCAGCAGCCAAGATAGGCTAGCGGGGGTCGAGCAGTACTTC. Protein product: CASSQDRLAGVEQYF.

This clonotype showed up many times. V usage is TRBV10-1 and J usage is TRBJ2-7; no clear D. V was pared by 2 bases and J by 4 bases, with 18 bases between. This CDR3 spans 16 amino acids. Germline values: CDR1 WNHNN, CDR2 SYGVQD (reference sequence). CDR3 sequence reads: CASSENTIATPYEQYF. The CDR3 coding sequence is TGCGCCAGCAGTGAGAACACAATAGCTACTCCTTACGAGCAGTACTTC.

There are many counts of this clonotype. The gene calls are TRBV29-1 and TRBJ1-1; D is unresolved. The germline V and J ends were trimmed by 4 bases and 8 bases, with 11 bases remaining between them. CDR3 length equals 11 residues. Germline lookup yields CDR1 SQVTM and CDR2 ANQGSEA. The CDR3 loop is CSVGAVPEAFF. The CDR3 DNA reads TGCAGCGTTGGGGCGGTGCCGGAAGCTTTCTTT.

This chain joins TRBV20-1 and TRBJ2-3, with 9 positions matching TRBD1. Germline CDR1 reads DFQATT; CDR2 reads SNEGSKA (reference sequence). V lost 5 bases and J lost 7; bases outside the gene matches: 7. The CDR3 has 13 amino acids. In DNA form, the CDR3 reads TGCAGTGCTTCCGGGACAGGGACACATACGCAGTATTTT. It is translated as CSASGTGTHTQYF.

This clonotype was seen many times. V and J are TRBV30 and TRBJ2-3, with 9 bases fitting TRBD2. This CDR3 is built from 17 residues. Trimming took 0 bases from V and 4 from J; bases not matched to a gene: 11. Germline V gene lookup returns CDR1 GTSNPN and CDR2 SVGIG (reference sequence). The CDR3 sequence: CAWSVRGLAGAPDTQYF. The CDR3 coding sequence is TGTGCCTGGAGTGTACGGGGGTTAGCGGGAGCCCCAGATACGCAGTATTTT. Variable domain in full (rest from reference TRBV30 and TRBJ2-3): SQTIHQWPATLVQPVGSPLSLECTVEGTSNPNLYWYRQAAGRGLQLLFYSVGIGQISSEVPQNLSASRPQDRQFILSSKKLLLSDSGFYLCAWSVRGLAGAPDTQYFGPGTRLTVL.

This clonotype was counted ten times or more. J is TRBJ2-3 and V is TRBV12-3 or TRBV12-4; D gene uncertain. Deletions cut 6 bases from V and 6 bases from J, with 7 bases between. This CDR3 contains 11 residues. This CDR3 reads CASSPGDTQYF. Written as DNA, the CDR3 is TGTGCCAGCAGCCCCGGGGATACGCAGTATTTT.

Ten or more counts support this clonotype. The chain carries TRBV5-1 and TRBJ1-2; 11 positions agree with TRBD1. V gave up 4 bases and J gave up 4 bases; unmatched junction bases: 9. Germline values: CDR1 SGHRS, CDR2 YFSETQ. The CDR3 length is 16 residues. The CDR3 sequence: CASSPSTGQGAYGYTF. CDR3 DNA sequence: TGCGCCAGCAGCCCATCGACCGGACAGGGGGCCTATGGCTACACCTTC.

A note on this clonotype: This may be a read error, as it is one base from a much larger clone. The rearrangement joins TRBV7-2 to TRBJ1-5; TRBD1 matches 7 bases. There are 15 residues in the CDR3. Germline CDR1 is SGHTA and CDR2 is FQGNSA. With 1 base clipped from V and 5 bases from J, the junction kept 5 bases outside the gene matches. The CDR3 nucleotides read TGTGCCAGCAGCTTAGTGAGGGGGCTGGATCAGCCCCAGCATTTT. It is translated as CASSLVRGLDQPQHF.

About this clonotype itself: A much bigger clone sits one base away, suggesting this may be a read error. The gene calls are TRBV10-3 and TRBJ2-7, with 11 bases identical to TRBD1. Per germline, CDR1 ENHRY and CDR2 SYGVKD. The CDR3 totals 14 residues. V lost 4 bases to trimming and J lost 6 bases; unmatched junction nucleotides: 5. The CDR3 loop is CAISAFGTGGEQYF. CDR3 in DNA: TGTGCCATCAGTGCATTCGGGACAGGGGGCGAGCAGTACTTC.

This clonotype was counted ten times or more. The rearrangement uses TRBV27 and TRBJ1-2, with D perhaps TRBD1 (5 bases). CDR1 is MNHEY, CDR2 SMNVEV, per germline (reference sequence). The ends were cut back, 5 bases at V and 7 bases at J, with 11 bases in the middle. The CDR3 length is 12 residues. CDR3 DNA sequence: TGTGCCAGCAGTGCCGGGGGAGGTGGCTACACCTTC. This translates into CASSAGGGGYTF.

The chain links TRBV19 to TRBJ2-7, with D maybe TRBD1 (5 bases). Germline V gene sequence: CDR1 LNHDA, CDR2 SQIVND (reference sequence). V was cut by 3 bases and J by 2 bases, with 11 bases left in between. CDR3 size: 14 residues. The CDR3 DNA follows: TGTGCCAGTAGTATCGGAAGGGGAACCTACGAGCAGTACTTC. It encodes CASSIGRGTYEQYF. The whole variable domain, remainder taken from reference TRBV19 and TRBJ2-7, is DGGITQSPKYLFRKEGQNVTLSCEQNLNHDAMYWYRQDPGQGLRLIYYSQIVNDFQKGDIAEGYSVSREKKESFPLTVTSAQKNPTAFYLCASSIGRGTYEQYFGPGTRLTVT.

This clonotype was recorded at least ten times. The chain couples TRBV7-8 to TRBJ1-1; D remains unclear. CDR1 and CDR2 (germline): SGHVS, FQNEAQ. V lost 2 bases and J 0 bases, leaving 10 bases between the germline ends. This CDR3 contains 15 residues. As DNA, the CDR3 is TGTGCCAGCAGCTTAAGAGAGTTGATGAACACTGAAGCTTTCTTT. Encoded protein: CASSLRELMNTEAFF.

This clonotype occurred many times. The chain employs TRBV2 and TRBJ2-7; 16 bases agree with TRBD2. The CDR3 runs 15 residues. V gave up 6 bases and J gave up 7 bases; unmatched junction bases: 6. The V gene's germline CDR1 is SNHLY and CDR2 FYNNEI. CDR3 nucleotide sequence: TGTGCCAGCAGAGGGACTAGCGGGAGGGCGTTAGAGCAGTACTTC. It encodes CASRGTSGRALEQYF.